The clone carrying this T cell receptor beta chain has only one observation. Its antigen is not identified. These data originate in a study of graft-versus-host responses after intestinal transplantation. Study-wide context: Tacrolimus plus steroids were given to all recipients for approximately three years, preceded by anti-thymocyte globulin induction.

Study-wide results and caveats: Some patients had graft-donor T cell macrochimerism, and their allografts showed high graft-versus-host to host-versus-graft clonal ratios.

Germline CDR1 LNHDA, CDR2 SQIVND (reference sequence). V lost 3 bases and J lost 2, with 20 bases in between. The CDR3 is made up of 18 amino acids. The table came from immunoSEQ multiplex PCR; TCRdb's copy has only in-frame clones and leaves some out. In the table there are over 100,000 clones, around 94% of which are singletons. The source is a human donor who was the organ donor for an intestinal transplant. Sequenced material: unstimulated CD8+ T cells sorted from spleen or lymph node cells, taken before transplant. The chain carries TRBV19 and TRBJ1-3; D is undetermined. Here the CDR3 DNA reads TGTGCCAGTAGTATTCAAGTATCCAGTCCTTCGCCTGGAAACACCATATATTTT. Translation gives CASSIQVSSPSPGNTIYF.